Listed below are T cell receptor beta chains from one sample, sequenced in a study of control samples from healthy donors and cancer patients. Profiling relied on immunoSEQ multiplex PCR, and the TCRdb table lists in-frame clones only, not all of them. The sample carries 95,000 to 130,000 clones, 88% recorded once. The sequenced sample consisted of blood. Receptor source: a woman aged 70 to 79 in good health. Both conserved end residues are part of each CDR3. Fields, in order: CDR3 protein, CDR3 DNA, clone size, D gene, J gene, V gene. The D gene is left open where the match is weak. Size values are once, few and many counts, or a class for expanded clones, and some rows have none.

CDR3aa: CASSLGGTGYGYTF; CDR3nt: TGTGCCAGCAGCTTGGGGGGTACCGGCTATGGCTACACCTTC; abundance: NA; d_gene: NA; j_gene: TRBJ1-2; v_gene: TRBV5-4
CDR3aa: CASSRLAGGVEQFF; CDR3nt: TGTGCCAGCAGTCGACTAGCGGGGGGGGTAGAGCAGTTCTTC; abundance: NA; d_gene: TRBD2; j_gene: TRBJ2-1; v_gene: TRBV6-5
CDR3aa: CAISGSPGLLNTEAFF; CDR3nt: TGTGCCATCAGTGGGTCGCCGGGCCTCCTGAACACTGAAGCTTTCTTT; abundance: NA; d_gene: NA; j_gene: TRBJ1-1; v_gene: TRBV10-3
CDR3aa: CASSPYTSGGVPSYNEQFF; CDR3nt: TGTGCCAGTAGTCCTTATACTAGCGGGGGGGTGCCTTCCTACAATGAGCAGTTCTTC; abundance: NA; d_gene: TRBD2; j_gene: TRBJ2-1; v_gene: TRBV19
CDR3aa: CASSYPHRPSSGNTIYF; CDR3nt: TGTGCCAGCAGTTACCCTCACAGGCCAAGCTCTGGAAACACCATATATTTT; abundance: NA; d_gene: NA; j_gene: TRBJ1-3; v_gene: TRBV27
CDR3aa: CASSHELEGGNTIYF; CDR3nt: TGTGCCAGCAGCCACGAACTGGAAGGAGGAAACACCATATATTTT; abundance: NA; d_gene: NA; j_gene: TRBJ1-3; v_gene: TRBV3-1/TRBV3-2
CDR3aa: CASSPDRVDEAFF; CDR3nt: TGTGCCAGCAGCCCGGACAGGGTGGATGAAGCTTTCTTT; abundance: NA; d_gene: TRBD1; j_gene: TRBJ1-1; v_gene: TRBV2
CDR3aa: CASSETLGGGGYNEQFF; CDR3nt: TGTGCCAGCAGTGAAACCCTCGGTGGGGGGGGCTACAATGAGCAGTTCTTC; abundance: NA; d_gene: TRBD2; j_gene: TRBJ2-1; v_gene: TRBV6-1
CDR3aa: CASSARGSSYEQYF; CDR3nt: TGTGCCAGCAGCGCGAGAGGGTCCTCCTACGAGCAGTACTTC; abundance: NA; d_gene: NA; j_gene: TRBJ2-7; v_gene: TRBV5-6
CDR3aa: CASSQAWDNSPLHF; CDR3nt: TGCGCCAGCAGCCAAGCCTGGGATAATTCACCCCTCCACTTT; abundance: NA; d_gene: NA; j_gene: TRBJ1-6; v_gene: TRBV4-3
CDR3aa: CASSLYIGGATDTQYF; CDR3nt: TGTGCCAGCAGCTTGTATATCGGCGGGGCCACAGATACGCAGTATTTT; abundance: NA; d_gene: NA; j_gene: TRBJ2-3; v_gene: TRBV7-2
CDR3aa: CASSQDVGEAFF; CDR3nt: TGTGCCAGCAGCCAAGATGTGGGGGAGGCTTTCTTT; abundance: NA; d_gene: NA; j_gene: TRBJ1-1; v_gene: TRBV3-1/TRBV3-2
CDR3aa: CASSSMGHGSTDTQYF; CDR3nt: TGCGCCAGCAGCTCCATGGGACATGGGAGCACAGATACGCAGTATTTT; abundance: NA; d_gene: NA; j_gene: TRBJ2-3; v_gene: TRBV5-1
CDR3aa: CASSEGQGGNTIYF; CDR3nt: TGTGCCAGCAGCGAGGGACAGGGTGGAAACACCATATATTTT; abundance: few; d_gene: TRBD1; j_gene: TRBJ1-3; v_gene: TRBV9
CDR3aa: CASSQERFSEEQFF; CDR3nt: TGTGCCAGCAGCCAAGAACGGTTTTCCGAGGAGCAGTTCTTC; abundance: NA; d_gene: NA; j_gene: TRBJ2-1; v_gene: TRBV4-2
CDR3aa: CASSLGGTGRNYGYTF; CDR3nt: TGTGCCAGCAGCTTAGGTGGTACGGGCAGGAACTATGGCTACACCTTC; abundance: NA; d_gene: NA; j_gene: TRBJ1-2; v_gene: TRBV7-9
CDR3aa: CASSLKRNTEAFF; CDR3nt: TGTGCCAGCAGCTTAAAAAGGAACACTGAAGCTTTCTTT; abundance: NA; d_gene: NA; j_gene: TRBJ1-1; v_gene: TRBV7-3
CDR3aa: CASKGQGNSPLHF; CDR3nt: TGCGCCAGCAAGGGACAGGGGAATTCACCCCTCCACTTT; abundance: NA; d_gene: TRBD1; j_gene: TRBJ1-6; v_gene: TRBV10-1
CDR3aa: CASSLATGANTF; CDR3nt: TGTGCCAGCAGCTTGGCGACAGGGGCGAACACCTTC; abundance: NA; d_gene: TRBD1; j_gene: TRBJ1-2; v_gene: TRBV5-6
CDR3aa: CASSSGREYGYTF; CDR3nt: TGTGCCAGCAGCTCGGGACGGGAATATGGCTACACCTTC; abundance: NA; d_gene: NA; j_gene: TRBJ1-2; v_gene: TRBV5-6
CDR3aa: CASSPNSGLGEQYF; CDR3nt: TGTGCCAGCTCCCCAAACAGCGGTTTGGGCGAGCAGTACTTC; abundance: once; d_gene: NA; j_gene: TRBJ2-7; v_gene: TRBV18
CDR3aa: CASSRQGGVYEQYF; CDR3nt: TGTGCCAGCTCCCGACAGGGTGGGGTCTACGAGCAGTACTTC; abundance: NA; d_gene: TRBD1; j_gene: TRBJ2-7; v_gene: TRBV18
CDR3aa: CASSRRGQGGTEAFF; CDR3nt: TGTGCCAGCAGCCGCCGCGGACAGGGCGGCACTGAAGCTTTCTTT; abundance: NA; d_gene: TRBD1; j_gene: TRBJ1-1; v_gene: TRBV27
CDR3aa: CATGRRSGNTIYF; CDR3nt: TGTGCCACGGGACGGCGCTCTGGAAACACCATATATTTT; abundance: NA; d_gene: NA; j_gene: TRBJ1-3; v_gene: TRBV10-3
CDR3aa: CASGGSQGYTF; CDR3nt: TGTGCCAGCGGAGGTTCTCAGGGCTACACCTTC; abundance: NA; d_gene: NA; j_gene: TRBJ1-2; v_gene: TRBV12-3/TRBV12-4
CDR3aa: CASRRGRSAEAFF; CDR3nt: TGTGCCAGCCGGAGGGGAAGGTCCGCTGAAGCTTTCTTT; abundance: NA; d_gene: NA; j_gene: TRBJ1-1; v_gene: TRBV12-3/TRBV12-4
CDR3aa: CASSLAGTGHGELFF; CDR3nt: TGTGCCAGCAGCTTAGCCGGGACAGGGCACGGGGAGCTGTTTTTT; abundance: NA; d_gene: TRBD1; j_gene: TRBJ2-2; v_gene: TRBV7-2
CDR3aa: CASSLGIRFNTEAFF; CDR3nt: TGTGCCAGCAGCTTAGGTATACGATTTAACACTGAAGCTTTCTTT; abundance: NA; d_gene: NA; j_gene: TRBJ1-1; v_gene: TRBV7-8
CDR3aa: CASSLIEGETQYF; CDR3nt: TGTGCCAGCAGTTTAATAGAGGGAGAGACCCAGTACTTC; abundance: few; d_gene: NA; j_gene: TRBJ2-5; v_gene: TRBV12-3/TRBV12-4
CDR3aa: CASSELGFFMNTEAFF; CDR3nt: TGTGCCAGCAGTGAACTGGGCTTCTTCATGAACACTGAAGCTTTCTTT; abundance: NA; d_gene: NA; j_gene: TRBJ1-1; v_gene: TRBV6-1
CDR3aa: CASSTRDRGPGGYTF; CDR3nt: TGCGCCAGCAGCACGCGGGACAGGGGGCCCGGTGGCTACACCTTC; abundance: NA; d_gene: TRBD1; j_gene: TRBJ1-2; v_gene: TRBV5-1
CDR3aa: CASSPSGNTIYF; CDR3nt: TGTGCCAGCAGCCCCTCTGGAAACACCATATATTTT; abundance: NA; d_gene: NA; j_gene: TRBJ1-3; v_gene: TRBV12-3/TRBV12-4
CDR3aa: CASSRDPGTNEKLFF; CDR3nt: TGTGCCAGCAGCAGAGACCCAGGGACTAATGAAAAACTGTTTTTT; abundance: NA; d_gene: NA; j_gene: TRBJ1-4; v_gene: TRBV6-5
CDR3aa: CASSESLGGQGEKLFF; CDR3nt: TGTGCCAGCAGTGAATCCTTGGGGGGACAGGGAGAAAAACTGTTTTTT; abundance: NA; d_gene: TRBD1; j_gene: TRBJ1-4; v_gene: TRBV25-1
CDR3aa: CSVAAGITGELFF; CDR3nt: TGCAGCGTTGCGGCAGGGATCACCGGGGAGCTGTTTTTT; abundance: NA; d_gene: NA; j_gene: TRBJ2-2; v_gene: TRBV29-1
CDR3aa: CASSVFPGAYHTQYF; CDR3nt: TGTGCCAGCAGTGTCTTTCCGGGGGCGTATCATACGCAGTATTTT; abundance: NA; d_gene: NA; j_gene: TRBJ2-3; v_gene: TRBV27
CDR3aa: CASSGTSGGRASTDTQYF; CDR3nt: TGTGCCAGCAGCGGGACTAGCGGGGGCCGTGCTAGCACAGATACGCAGTATTTT; abundance: NA; d_gene: TRBD2; j_gene: TRBJ2-3; v_gene: TRBV9
CDR3aa: CASSPVDNEQFF; CDR3nt: TGTGCCAGCAGCCCGGTTGACAATGAGCAGTTCTTC; abundance: NA; d_gene: NA; j_gene: TRBJ2-1; v_gene: TRBV6-6
CDR3aa: CASSLALGEDTEAFF; CDR3nt: TGTGCCAGCAGCTTAGCGCTCGGGGAGGACACTGAAGCTTTCTTT; abundance: NA; d_gene: NA; j_gene: TRBJ1-1; v_gene: TRBV7-9
CDR3aa: CASSPEIGHVIQYF; CDR3nt: TGTGCCAGCAGCCCAGAGATAGGGCATGTCATTCAGTACTTC; abundance: NA; d_gene: NA; j_gene: TRBJ2-4; v_gene: TRBV7-2
CDR3aa: CASSDGLAGLAKNIQYF; CDR3nt: TGTGCCAGCAGTGATGGGCTAGCGGGGTTAGCCAAAAACATTCAGTACTTC; abundance: NA; d_gene: TRBD2; j_gene: TRBJ2-4; v_gene: TRBV2
CDR3aa: CASSAGQGNQPQHF; CDR3nt: TGTGCCAGTAGTGCGGGACAGGGGAATCAGCCCCAGCATTTT; abundance: NA; d_gene: TRBD1; j_gene: TRBJ1-5; v_gene: TRBV19
CDR3aa: CASLTGLLFTDTQYF; CDR3nt: TGCGCCAGTCTAACTGGCCTACTCTTCACAGATACGCAGTATTTT; abundance: NA; d_gene: NA; j_gene: TRBJ2-3; v_gene: TRBV10-2
CDR3aa: CASSDSFGPGLTNTEAFF; CDR3nt: TGTGCCAGCAGCGATTCGTTTGGGCCGGGGCTTACAAACACTGAAGCTTTCTTT; abundance: NA; d_gene: NA; j_gene: TRBJ1-1; v_gene: TRBV21-1
CDR3aa: CSASRDGELFF; CDR3nt: TGCAGTGCTAGTCGAGACGGGGAGCTGTTTTTT; abundance: NA; d_gene: NA; j_gene: TRBJ2-2; v_gene: TRBV20-1
CDR3aa: CASQGRRTGNTIYF; CDR3nt: TGTGCCAGCCAAGGCCGGAGGACTGGAAACACCATATATTTT; abundance: NA; d_gene: NA; j_gene: TRBJ1-3; v_gene: TRBV7-2
CDR3aa: CASSLNTGLHEQYF; CDR3nt: TGTGCCAGCAGCCTCAATACAGGGCTCCACGAGCAGTACTTC; abundance: few; d_gene: NA; j_gene: TRBJ2-7; v_gene: TRBV7-9
CDR3aa: CASSQPIGLESAYNSPLHF; CDR3nt: TGTGCCAGCAGCCAACCCATCGGACTCGAGAGCGCCTATAATTCACCCCTCCACTTT; abundance: NA; d_gene: NA; j_gene: TRBJ1-6; v_gene: TRBV4-2
CDR3aa: CASENQGLNTEAFF; CDR3nt: TGTGCCAGCGAGAACCAGGGACTGAACACTGAAGCTTTCTTT; abundance: NA; d_gene: NA; j_gene: TRBJ1-1; v_gene: TRBV6-5
CDR3aa: CASSGGPSGYTF; CDR3nt: TGTGCCAGCAGCGGGGGGCCCTCCGGCTACACCTTC; abundance: NA; d_gene: NA; j_gene: TRBJ1-2; v_gene: TRBV9